The following is a T cell receptor beta chain sequence with its context. Its cognate antigen has yet to be identified. No much larger clone is present one base from it, and per-base qualities are unavailable. Whole blood was collected in K2EDTA tubes by collaborating institutions according to the institutions' own protocols. For TCRbeta analysis, collaborators shipped samples in one of three forms: frozen whole blood, isolated PBMCs, or DNA extracted from either of those sample types. The immunoSEQ Assay, a bias-controlled multiplex PCR, was used to amplify TCRbeta CDR3 regions from genomic DNA. The published analysis was carried out like this. Nucleated cell counts per sample were estimated from amplification of reference gene primers within the assay. To quantify the absolute abundance of each unique TCRbeta CDR3 rearrangement, sequence reads were collapsed and filtered. For each sample, productive Simpson clonality was calculated as the square root of Simpson's diversity index over productive rearrangements. TCRdb took this table from immuneACCESS and kept in-frame rearrangements with V and J called. Such tables lack part of the clones; where checked against another copy, unresolved V genes explain under half of the gap, and the rest is unexplained. V and J calls plus clone size are reproduced from that table; the DNA served to infer D and trimming. Here the sample has 100,000 to 150,000 clones; 65% to 90% occur a single time. The ten most abundant clones make up 6.6% of the sample.

The sample belongs to a study of blood T cell repertoires in COVID-19 (dated by TCRdb to about 2020). With regard to the full study: The collaborator samples originated in the United States, Italy and Spain and spanned the acute and convalescent phases of COVID-19. The prospective study material was composed of cDNA or gDNA derived from T cells, B-cell-depleted T cells, or PBMCs. The dataset comprised deeply sampled blood TCRbeta repertoires from subjects exposed to, actively infected with, or recovered from COVID-19. The repertoires were released in a freely available public database meant as a resource for research on the immune response to SARS-CoV-2. Samples were obtained from the ongoing ImmuneRACE study (first 160 participants) and from 950 to 1,500 subjects provided by 6 global collaborators. Nearly every sample came with metadata listing a de-identified subject ID, COVID-19 status, age in years and sex. Where available, HLA class I and class II types were taken from metadata supplied by the sample provider and were not determined by assay-based typing.

Reading from cysteine to phenylalanine, the CDR3 counts 16 amino acids. Left in the record is the CDR3 DNA by itself, 48 bases read in frame from the first base. CDR1 is given as LNHNV and CDR2 as YYDKDF, both from the germline V gene (reference sequence). Trimmed from V: 0 bases; trimmed from J: 3 bases; junction bases lacking a gene match: 3. General conclusions and limits of the study: The amount of clinical and demographic metadata varied by source and participant and was provided uncurated.

Recombination joined TRBV15 with TRBJ1-4, and 8 junction bases match TRBD1. This receptor was identified in a man older than 75 with active or convalescent COVID-19. Sequences were obtained from peripheral blood. The CDR3 protein: CATSRDRTGSNEKLFF. The nucleotide sequence reads TGTGCCACCAGCAGAGATAGGACAGGGTCTAATGAAAAACTGTTTTTT.